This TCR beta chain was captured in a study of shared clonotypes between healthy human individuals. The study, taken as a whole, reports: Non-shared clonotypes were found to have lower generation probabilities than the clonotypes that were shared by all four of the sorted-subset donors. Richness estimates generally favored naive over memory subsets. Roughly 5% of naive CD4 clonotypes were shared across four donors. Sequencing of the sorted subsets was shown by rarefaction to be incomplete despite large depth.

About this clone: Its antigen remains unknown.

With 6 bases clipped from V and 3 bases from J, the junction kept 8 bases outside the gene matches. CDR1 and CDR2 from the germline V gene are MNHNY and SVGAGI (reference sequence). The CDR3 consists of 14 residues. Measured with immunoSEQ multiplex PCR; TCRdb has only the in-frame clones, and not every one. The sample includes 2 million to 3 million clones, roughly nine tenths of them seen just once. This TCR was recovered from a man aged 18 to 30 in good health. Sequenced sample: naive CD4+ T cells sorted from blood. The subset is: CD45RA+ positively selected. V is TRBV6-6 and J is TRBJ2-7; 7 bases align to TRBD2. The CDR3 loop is CASRDSSGVYEQYF. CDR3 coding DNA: TGTGCCAGCAGGGATTCTAGCGGAGTCTACGAGCAGTACTTC.